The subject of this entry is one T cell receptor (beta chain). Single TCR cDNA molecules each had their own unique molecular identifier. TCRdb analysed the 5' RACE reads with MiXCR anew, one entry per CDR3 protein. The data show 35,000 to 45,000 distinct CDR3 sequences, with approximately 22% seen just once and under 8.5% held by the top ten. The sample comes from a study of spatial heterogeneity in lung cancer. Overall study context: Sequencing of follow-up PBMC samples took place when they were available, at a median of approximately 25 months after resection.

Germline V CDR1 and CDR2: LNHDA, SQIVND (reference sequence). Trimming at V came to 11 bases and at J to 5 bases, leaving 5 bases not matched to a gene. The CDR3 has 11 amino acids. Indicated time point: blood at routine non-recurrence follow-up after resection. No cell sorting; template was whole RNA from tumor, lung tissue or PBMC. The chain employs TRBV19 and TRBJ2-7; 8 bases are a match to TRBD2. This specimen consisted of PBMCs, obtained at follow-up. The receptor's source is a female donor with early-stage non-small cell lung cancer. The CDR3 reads CAQGRGDEQYV. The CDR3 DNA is TGTGCCCAAGGGCGGGGGGACGAGCAGTACGTC.